The rows below give T cell receptor beta chains drawn from one sample of a study of cytomegalovirus exposure and HLA in healthy donors. Some clones are missing from TCRdb's copy, which holds only in-frame ones; the method was immunoSEQ multiplex PCR. The data contain over 110,000 clones, approximately 80% of them singletons. The sample taken for sequencing was PBMCs. The receptors stem from a woman aged 40 to 50 in good health and CMV-seropositive. The conserved cysteine and the conserved F or W are not part of the CDR3 here. The D gene is left open where the match is weak.

v_call	d_call	cdr3_aa
TRBV28	-	ASSLGQGRYEQY
TRBV6-1	-	ASSERFWQGRLNYGYT
TRBV6-5	-	ASISEGNQPQH
TRBV9	TRBD1	ANPIPGQGSRPNTGELF
TRBV28	-	ASRAWGGNEKLF
TRBV6-1	TRBD2	ASSDWAGGTDTQY
TRBV4-1	TRBD2	ASSQVLAGGRYEQF
TRBV29-1	TRBD2	SVKWREPPGVHTDTQY
TRBV2	TRBD2	ASSAGASGSNEQF
TRBV5-4	-	ASSSRQAKGAGNTIY
TRBV4-1	TRBD2	ASSFNEGLADQETQY
TRBV6-6	-	ASSVPGTSDEKLF
TRBV11-2	-	ASSLDSFSYEQY
TRBV10-3	TRBD1	AITDRGQSSGNTIY
TRBV5-1	-	ASSLGQDREQY
TRBV19	TRBD2	ASSIGPTSGDTQY
TRBV19	-	ASSRGPPTYEQY
TRBV2	-	ASSEVGYGYT
TRBV7-6	TRBD2	ASSFPASGRTTDTQY
TRBV7-2	TRBD2	ASSYGTSGYEQY
TRBV2	-	ASRAGDNNEQF
TRBV11-2	TRBD1	ASGRRGQGYQETQY
TRBV4-2	-	ASSQDSRVNTDTQY
TRBV4-2	-	ASSQEGDSGPTDTQY
TRBV9	-	ASSSNTGLFYGYT
TRBV4-1	-	ASSLTRGTSYEQY
TRBV2	-	ASGQVYEQY
TRBV5-6	-	ASSLVGRPGDSPLH
TRBV28	-	ASSGQTFSGANVLT
TRBV19	TRBD2	ASSISSGGHLEQY
TRBV5-6	TRBD2	ASSRIPGLESNEQF
TRBV14	TRBD2	ASSPGGTSLNEQF
TRBV25-1	-	ASSVDWAGEKLF
TRBV18	TRBD2	ASSALAGAKGNEQF
TRBV30	-	AWSPGVAAYEQY
TRBV5-1	TRBD1	ASREEGAIFTLH
TRBV19	TRBD1	AASWTGANTIY
TRBV15	TRBD2	ATSRDRASGRPQGGTDTQY
TRBV5-1	-	ASSLAGETQY
TRBV27	-	ASSPTGGNTIY
TRBV5-4	-	ASSSRVNEQF
TRBV4-2	TRBD2	ASSQDGGGRAPGDTQY
TRBV4-1	-	ASSPLTIQGALAGANEQY
TRBV29-1	TRBD1	SVVRQGADTQY
TRBV19	TRBD2	ASSGLTAGGDTQY
TRBV10-3	TRBD2	AIGGESTDTQY
TRBV18	-	ASSPTGLYEQY
TRBV5-1	TRBD1	ASSGRTGGPMNTEAF
TRBV5-4	TRBD1	ASRTGQGTAGELF
TRBV5-4	-	ASSLAGGGLGTEAF
TRBV18	TRBD1	ASSPGTGTGHGEQY
TRBV5-1	TRBD1	ASSGGTGDPYEQY
TRBV5-5	-	ASSLSVAEKLF
TRBV19	TRBD2	ASSTLAGVSYNEQF
TRBV15	TRBD2	ATSILAGMTGELF
TRBV15	-	ATSRNSVYT
TRBV18	-	ASSPNRVPGNTIY
TRBV5-1	TRBD1	ASSLAPGQGYEQY
TRBV19	-	ASSTLQVVGRNTEAF
TRBV18	-	ASSPRGGAETQY